This T cell receptor beta chain was documented in a study of T cell responses to AZD1222 COVID-19 vaccine. On the study more broadly: Doses given second, at about 4 or about 12 weeks, were pooled. Study conclusions and caveats: Within unmutated variant regions lay the reported targets of nearly half of spike-specific TCRs. White British ancestry dominated among donors, who included more females, and clonal diversity was possibly underestimated.

In the case of this clone: As yet, its antigen is unknown.

Some clones are missing from TCRdb's copy, which holds only in-frame ones; the method was immunoSEQ multiplex PCR. In the table there are 95,000 to 110,000 clones, approximately 88% of which are singletons. V shed 5 bases and J shed 6 bases, with 7 bases lying between them. Germline CDR1 is MNHNS and CDR2 is SASEGT. The CDR3 has 12 residues. The material was peripheral blood, obtained on day 0 of AZD1222 vaccination. This chain uses TRBV6-1 with TRBJ2-2; D ambiguous. The TCR was taken from an adult in good health. The CDR3 DNA is TGTGCCAGCAGTTTATACGCCGGGGAGCTGTTTTTT. Translated, it gives CASSLYAGELFF.